A selection of T cell receptor beta chains follows, all from one sample in a study of blood T cell repertoires in COVID-19. Only in-frame clones appear in the TCRdb table, and some are missing; sequencing was by immunoSEQ multiplex PCR. The sample yields 200,000 to 250,000 clones, around 85% seen once. The source material was peripheral blood. The receptors derive from a woman between 65 and 79 years old with COVID-19, enrolled during active disease. The CDR3 runs from the conserved cysteine through the conserved F or W. Each record gives: J gene, V gene, CDR3 length, clone size, D gene, CDR3 protein, CDR3 DNA. D genes are given only for firm matches. Size tells how often a clone was seen (once, few, many) or the class of an expanded clone, and some rows leave it out.

TRBJ1-5 TRBV14 15 once . CASRRRANSNQPQHF TGTGCCAGCAGGAGGCGGGCCAATAGCAATCAGCCCCAGCATTTT
TRBJ2-3 TRBV6-2/TRBV6-3 17 . TRBD2 CASSYRPSSGSPDTQYF TGTGCCAGCAGTTACCGGCCATCTAGCGGGAGCCCAGATACGCAGTATTTT
TRBJ1-1 TRBV3-1/TRBV3-2 14 . . CASSRDGGGAEAFF TGTGCCAGCAGCCGCGACGGGGGGGGTGCTGAAGCTTTCTTT
TRBJ2-7 TRBV12-5 14 . . CASGLERGAHEQYF TGTGCTAGTGGTTTGGAAAGGGGTGCCCACGAGCAGTACTTC
TRBJ1-4 TRBV23-1 17 . TRBD1 CASSQLRQGAFGEKLFF TGCGCCAGCAGTCAATTGAGACAGGGGGCATTCGGGGAAAAACTGTTTTTT
TRBJ2-1 TRBV15 16 . TRBD2 CATSRWVTSGNNEQFF TGTGCCACCAGCAGATGGGTGACTAGCGGTAACAATGAGCAGTTCTTC
TRBJ1-5 TRBV9 17 . TRBD1 CASPDRPVSYSNQPQHF TGTGCCAGCCCGGACAGGCCGGTCTCTTATAGCAATCAGCCCCAGCATTTT
TRBJ1-6 TRBV5-6 15 . . CASSLEQGVNSPLHF TGTGCCAGCAGCTTGGAACAGGGAGTGAATTCACCCCTCCACTTT
TRBJ1-2 TRBV7-2 15 . . CASSPEQGVGYGYTF TGTGCCAGCAGCCCAGAACAGGGAGTCGGCTATGGCTACACCTTC
TRBJ2-7 TRBV7-2 15 . TRBD2 CASAVAGGRNGEQYF TGTGCCAGCGCTGTTGCTGGCGGGAGGAATGGCGAGCAGTACTTC
TRBJ2-5 TRBV5-1 14 . . CASSLVGGRETQYF TGCGCCAGCAGCTTGGTCGGGGGGCGGGAGACCCAGTACTTC
TRBJ2-7 TRBV11-2 16 . TRBD1 CASSPINRQGVYEQYF TGTGCCAGCAGCCCCATAAATCGACAGGGGGTCTACGAGCAGTACTTC
TRBJ1-5 TRBV7-2 12 . . CATSYSNQPQHF TGTGCCACCAGTTATAGCAATCAGCCCCAGCATTTT
TRBJ2-2 TRBV24-1 16 . TRBD1 CATSDMDRLNTGELFF TGTGCCACCAGTGATATGGACAGGCTGAACACCGGGGAGCTGTTTTTT
TRBJ2-3 TRBV18 15 . . CASSPSYSSTDTQYF TGTGCCAGCTCACCCTCTTATTCTAGCACAGATACGCAGTATTTT
TRBJ2-1 TRBV24-1 13 . . CATGGSSYNEQFF TGTGCCACCGGGGGGAGCTCCTACAATGAGCAGTTCTTC
TRBJ2-2 TRBV11-2 15 . TRBD2 CASSFSGGGTGELFF TGTGCCAGCAGCTTTAGCGGGGGGGGAACCGGGGAGCTGTTTTTT
TRBJ2-7 TRBV5-1 18 . TRBD1 CASSLGTHSGQTSYEQYF TGCGCCAGCAGCTTGGGTACGCATTCGGGACAGACCTCCTACGAGCAGTACTTC
TRBJ2-1 TRBV7-2 17 . TRBD2 CASSFMVGAGGMREQFF TGTGCCAGCAGCTTTATGGTTGGAGCCGGGGGGATGAGGGAGCAGTTCTTC
TRBJ1-3 TRBV15 17 . TRBD1 CATSRGDSSLSGNTIYF TGTGCCACCAGCAGAGGGGACAGTTCCCTCTCTGGAAACACCATATATTTT
TRBJ2-7 TRBV29-1 13 . . CSVVAFSSYEQYF TGCAGCGTTGTAGCGTTCAGCTCCTACGAGCAGTACTTC
TRBJ1-6 TRBV7-8 15 once . CASSPPEGSSSPLHF TGTGCCAGCAGCCCCCCGGAGGGGTCGAGTTCACCCCTCCACTTT
TRBJ2-7 TRBV6-6 12 once TRBD2 CATEGGSYEQYF TGTGCCACCGAGGGAGGGTCCTACGAGCAGTACTTC
TRBJ2-1 TRBV19 16 . TRBD2 CASSASGSLSYNEQFF TGTGCCAGTAGTGCTAGCGGGAGTCTGTCCTACAATGAGCAGTTCTTC
TRBJ1-3 TRBV4-1 17 . . CASSQERVGVFGNTIYF TGCGCCAGCAGCCAAGAGAGAGTCGGGGTTTTTGGAAACACCATATATTTT
TRBJ1-5 TRBV19 15 . . CASSIGLTQTQPQHF TGTGCCAGTAGTATAGGTTTGACTCAAACCCAGCCCCAGCATTTT
TRBJ1-1 TRBV19 15 . TRBD1 CASTNRGRGNTEAFF TGTGCCAGTACTAACAGGGGGCGCGGGAACACTGAAGCTTTCTTT
TRBJ2-2 TRBV6-5 14 . . CASTRGGDTGELFF TGTGCCAGCACTAGGGGCGGCGACACCGGGGAGCTGTTTTTT
TRBJ2-5 TRBV7-9 14 . . CASSLELREETQYF TGTGCCAGCAGCTTAGAACTGAGGGAAGAGACCCAGTACTTC
TRBJ2-7 TRBV3-1/TRBV3-2 16 once . CASSQDLASATYEQYF TGTGCCAGCAGCCAAGATCTGGCTAGCGCCACCTACGAGCAGTACTTC
TRBJ1-1 TRBV2 14 once . CATTTTRMNTEAFF TGTGCCACCACTACGACCCGGATGAACACTGAAGCTTTCTTT
TRBJ1-1 TRBV7-2 15 . . CASSFGFGRDTEAFF TGTGCCAGCAGCTTCGGTTTCGGGCGGGACACTGAAGCTTTCTTT
TRBJ1-2 TRBV6-6 13 . . CASHPRGGRGYTF TGTGCCAGCCATCCCCGGGGGGGTAGGGGCTACACCTTC
TRBJ1-2 TRBV4-1 15 . . CASSQVPTENYGYTF TGCGCCAGCAGCCAAGTCCCTACAGAGAACTATGGCTACACCTTC
TRBJ1-1 TRBV7-6 13 few . CASSLIIFTEAFF TGTGCCAGCAGCCTAATAATTTTCACTGAAGCTTTCTTT
TRBJ1-3 TRBV6-2/TRBV6-3 15 once . CASSYSGSVRNTIYF TGTGCCAGCAGTTACTCGGGCTCGGTCAGAAACACCATATATTTT
TRBJ1-1 TRBV5-8 15 . TRBD1 CASSEYRGLDTEAFF TGTGCCAGCAGCGAGTACAGGGGGCTGGACACTGAAGCTTTCTTT
TRBJ1-6 TRBV7-9 13 . . CASSLEANSPLHF TGTGCCAGCAGCTTAGAAGCGAATTCACCCCTCCACTTT
TRBJ2-2 TRBV6-2/TRBV6-3 15 once TRBD2 CASSLRGLATGELFF TGTGCCAGCAGTTTGAGGGGACTAGCCACCGGGGAGCTGTTTTTT
TRBJ2-2 TRBV29-1 15 . TRBD2 CSADPGTKNTGELFF TGCAGCGCCGATCCTGGGACTAAGAACACCGGGGAGCTGTTTTTT
TRBJ2-1 TRBV11-2 17 once . CASSLDLVDYYYNEQFF TGTGCCAGCAGCTTAGATCTTGTGGACTACTACTACAATGAGCAGTTCTTC
TRBJ2-7 TRBV7-8 13 few . CASSPSNTYEQYF TGTGCCAGCAGCCCATCGAACACCTACGAGCAGTACTTC
TRBJ2-1 TRBV29-1 13 . TRBD2 CSVVAGVVNEQFF TGCAGCGTTGTAGCGGGGGTGGTAAATGAGCAGTTCTTC
TRBJ2-3 TRBV5-1 15 few . CASSLGGAGTDTQYF TGCGCCAGCAGCTTGGGCGGGGCGGGCACAGATACGCAGTATTTT
TRBJ1-2 TRBV5-1 15 . TRBD1 CASSLGTGKFYGYTF TGCGCCAGCAGCTTAGGGACAGGGAAGTTCTATGGCTACACCTTC
TRBJ2-1 TRBV7-3 16 . TRBD2 CASSPSTSGARNEQFF TGTGCCAGCAGCCCGTCGACTAGCGGGGCCAGAAATGAGCAGTTCTTC
TRBJ1-5 TRBV27 15 few . CASSPHRDSNQPQHF TGTGCCAGCAGTCCCCACAGGGATAGCAATCAGCCCCAGCATTTT
TRBJ1-2 TRBV29-1 15 . TRBD1 CSAQGTVDSNYGYTF TGCAGCGCTCAAGGGACAGTGGATTCAAACTATGGCTACACCTTC
TRBJ2-2 TRBV6-2/TRBV6-3 16 once . CASSYSRGLGTGELFF TGTGCCAGCAGTTACTCGAGAGGGCTCGGGACCGGGGAGCTGTTTTTT
TRBJ2-5 TRBV11-2 15 . TRBD2 CASSEDGTTRETQYF TGTGCCAGCAGCGAAGACGGGACTACAAGAGAGACCCAGTACTTC
TRBJ2-7 TRBV23-1 16 . . CASSHRRHSETYEQYF TGCGCCAGCAGTCACCGACGACACTCAGAAACCTACGAGCAGTACTTC
TRBJ1-2 TRBV7-9 14 . . CASSLPYKGHGYTF TGTGCCAGCAGCTTACCGTACAAGGGGCATGGCTACACCTTC
TRBJ1-5 TRBV6-1 15 . TRBD1 CASTDRGDSNQPQHF TGTGCCAGCACCGACAGGGGGGATAGCAATCAGCCCCAGCATTTT
TRBJ1-1 TRBV11-3 14 . . CASSLYTAGTEAFF TGTGCCAGCAGCTTATACACAGCGGGGACTGAAGCTTTCTTT
TRBJ1-1 TRBV2 15 . . CASSEYRVPNTEAFF TGTGCCAGCAGTGAGTACAGGGTCCCTAACACTGAAGCTTTCTTT
TRBJ1-1 TRBV6-6 15 . TRBD1 CASSYRPGQGNEAFF TGTGCCAGCAGTTACCGCCCGGGACAGGGGAACGAAGCTTTCTTT
TRBJ1-1 TRBV5-1 15 . . CASSLGTGSNTEAFF TGCGCCAGCAGCTTAGGAACCGGGAGTAACACTGAAGCTTTCTTT
TRBJ2-7 TRBV7-6 17 few TRBD1 CASSQGTGGNRAYEQYF TGTGCCAGCAGCCAAGGGACAGGGGGCAATCGGGCCTACGAGCAGTACTTC
TRBJ1-1 TRBV18 15 many TRBD1 CASSPTWDRNTEAFF TGTGCCAGCTCACCAACCTGGGACAGGAACACTGAAGCTTTCTTT
TRBJ2-5 TRBV9 17 . TRBD2 CASSVATGSGGQETQYF TGTGCCAGCAGCGTAGCTACAGGGAGCGGGGGCCAAGAGACCCAGTACTTC